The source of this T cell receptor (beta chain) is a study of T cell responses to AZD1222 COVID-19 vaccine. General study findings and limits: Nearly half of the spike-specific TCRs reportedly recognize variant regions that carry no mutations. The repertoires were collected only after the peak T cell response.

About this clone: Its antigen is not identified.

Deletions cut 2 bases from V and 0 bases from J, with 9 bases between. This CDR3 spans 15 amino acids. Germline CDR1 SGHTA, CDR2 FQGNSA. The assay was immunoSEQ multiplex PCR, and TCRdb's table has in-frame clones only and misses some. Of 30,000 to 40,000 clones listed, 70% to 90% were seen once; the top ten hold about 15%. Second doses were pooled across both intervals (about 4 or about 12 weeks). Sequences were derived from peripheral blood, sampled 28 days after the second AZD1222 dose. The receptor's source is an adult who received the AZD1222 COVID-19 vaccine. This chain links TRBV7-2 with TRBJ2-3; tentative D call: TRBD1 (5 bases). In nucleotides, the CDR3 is TGTGCCAGCAGCTTATGGGGCAGTAGCACAGATACGCAGTATTTT. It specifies CASSLWGSSTDTQYF. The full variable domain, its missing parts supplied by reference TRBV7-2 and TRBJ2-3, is GAGVSQSPSNKVTEKGKDVELRCDPISGHTALYWYRQSLGQGLEFLIYFQGNSAPDKSGLPSDRFSAERTGGSVSTLTIQRTQQEDSAVYLCASSLWGSSTDTQYFGPGTRLTVL.